This TCR beta chain was obtained from a study of technical replicates of blood from a handful of donors. Clones were sequenced by immunoSEQ multiplex PCR, and TCRdb holds only the in-frame ones, with some missing. Here the sample spans some 74,000 clones, 95% to 98% being singletons. This clone has a single count. V lost 5 bases and J lost 8; bases outside the gene matches: 11. From germline, CDR1 is MNHNS and CDR2 SASEGT. CDR3 length: 15 residues. The sample consisted of T cells isolated from PBMCs. The V gene is TRBV6-1, the J gene TRBJ1-4; 7 nucleotides agree with TRBD1. The origin of this receptor is a human donor in good health. The CDR3: CASSFQDRVMEKLFF. The CDR3 bases are TGTGCCAGCAGTTTCCAAGACAGGGTAATGGAAAAACTGTTTTTT.